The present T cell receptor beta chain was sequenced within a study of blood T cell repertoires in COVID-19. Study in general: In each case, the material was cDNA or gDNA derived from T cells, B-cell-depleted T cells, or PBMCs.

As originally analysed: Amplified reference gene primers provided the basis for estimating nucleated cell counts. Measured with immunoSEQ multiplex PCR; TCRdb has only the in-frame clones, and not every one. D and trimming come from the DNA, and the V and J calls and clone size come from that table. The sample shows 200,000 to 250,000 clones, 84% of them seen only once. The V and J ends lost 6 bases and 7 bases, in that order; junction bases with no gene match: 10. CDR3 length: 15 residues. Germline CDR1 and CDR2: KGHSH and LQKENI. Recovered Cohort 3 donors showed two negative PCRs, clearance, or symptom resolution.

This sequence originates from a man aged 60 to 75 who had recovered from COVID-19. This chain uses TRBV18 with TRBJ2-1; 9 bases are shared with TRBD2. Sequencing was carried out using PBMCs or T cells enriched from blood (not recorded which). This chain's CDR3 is CASSPSLAGYNEQFF. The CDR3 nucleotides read TGTGCCAGCTCGCCGTCGCTAGCGGGGTATAATGAGCAGTTCTTC. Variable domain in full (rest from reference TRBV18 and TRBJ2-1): NAGVMQNPRHLVRRRGQEARLRCSPMKGHSHVYWYRQLPEEGLKFMVYLQKENIIDESGMPKERFSAEFPKEGPSILRIQQVVRGDSAAYFCASSPSLAGYNEQFFGPGTRLTVL.